This passage covers 2 T cell receptor beta chains from one sample sequenced in a study of blood T cell repertoires in COVID-19. The assay was immunoSEQ multiplex PCR, and TCRdb's table has in-frame clones only and misses some. The table lists 45,000 to 65,000 clones, approximately 80% of them singletons. The sample consisted of peripheral blood. The source of these receptors is a man aged 65 to 85 with active COVID-19.

V usage is TRBV6-2 or TRBV6-3 and J usage is TRBJ2-1; 7 bases match TRBD2. This CDR3 region has 16 residues. The ends lost 7 bases at V and 0 bases at J; junction bases unmatched: 9. CDR1 is MNHEY, CDR2 SVGEGT, per germline. The CDR3, as DNA: TGTGCCAGCACCCCTCTGGGCGGGGGCTCCTACAATGAGCAGTTCTTC. Amino acids: CASTPLGGGSYNEQFF.

In this sample, this clone turned up once. This chain links TRBV10-3 with TRBJ2-7; TRBD2 agrees at 11 bases. Germline assignment: CDR1 ENHRY and CDR2 SYGVKD. The CDR3 runs 13 residues. Germline trimming cut 6 bases from V and 7 bases from J; bases unmatched to any gene: 5. The CDR3 region has the DNA TGTGCCATCAGCCTGACTAGCGGGGTAGAGCAGTACTTC. It is translated as CAISLTSGVEQYF.